This entry lists 20 T cell receptor beta chains sequenced from one sample in a study of memory CD4+ T cells and cytomegalovirus serostatus. Single viable CD3+CD4+CD8-CD45RO+ cells were sorted as the memory CD4+ T cells. Repertoires were generated with immunoSEQ multiplex PCR, while TCRdb's copy carries only in-frame clones and drops some. Of approximately 70,000 clones in the sample, 76% were seen once. Sequenced sample: memory CD4+ T cells from blood. Receptors were obtained from an adult in good health and CMV-seropositive.

The chain has TRBV5-8 and TRBJ2-7; D is uncertain. The CDR3 is 13 amino acids. Trimming pared 3 bases from V and 6 bases from J, leaving 13 bases between. Germline V gives CDR1 SGHTS, CDR2 YDEGEE. This chain's CDR3 is CASSSGTFFEQYF. In nucleotides, the CDR3 is TGTGCCAGCAGCTCCGGAACCTTTTTCGAGCAGTACTTC.

The chain couples TRBV11-2 to TRBJ2-5; D is possibly TRBD1 or TRBD2 (7 bases each). Germline CDR1 SGHAT, CDR2 FQNNGV. V was cut by 1 base and J by 5 bases, with 14 bases left in between. There are 15 residues in the CDR3. CDR3 protein: CASSLGARGGETQYF. In DNA form, the CDR3 reads TGTGCCAGCAGCTTAGGGGCCAGGGGGGGCGAGACCCAGTACTTC. Full variable domain (missing parts from reference TRBV11-2 and TRBJ2-5): EAGVAQSPRYKIIEKRQSVAFWCNPISGHATLYWYQQILGQGPKLLIQFQNNGVVDDSQLPKDRFSAERLKGVDSTLKIQPAKLEDSAVYLCASSLGARGGETQYFGPGTRLLVL.

The gene calls are TRBV7-8 and TRBJ1-4; TRBD1 agrees at 7 bases. The CDR3 consists of 13 residues. Germline V CDR1 and CDR2: SGHVS, FQNEAQ. The V gene end was trimmed by 5 bases and the J gene end by 8 bases; junction bases not matched to a gene: 5. The CDR3 loop reads CASSDREEEKLFF. In DNA, the CDR3 is TGTGCCAGCAGCGACAGGGAAGAGGAAAAACTGTTTTTT.

V and J are TRBV7-2 and TRBJ2-1; 9 bases are shared with TRBD1. Per germline, CDR1 SGHTA and CDR2 FQGNSA. The CDR3 totals 15 residues. V lost 1 base and J lost 8; bases outside the gene matches: 6. The CDR3 spells CASSLGGTGWDEQFF. The CDR3, as DNA: TGTGCCAGCAGCTTAGGTGGGACAGGGTGGGATGAGCAGTTCTTC.

V usage is TRBV10-2 and J usage is TRBJ1-2; 9 nucleotides line up with TRBD1. CDR1 and CDR2 from the germline V gene are WSHSY and SAAADI. Trimming at V came to 6 bases and at J to 8 bases, leaving 13 bases not matched to a gene. This CDR3 has 15 residues. DNA for the CDR3: TGCGCCAGCAGCCCCAACCCGGGACAGGGTGGAGGCTACACCTTC. It encodes CASSPNPGQGGGYTF.

CDR3 coding DNA: TGTGCCAGCAGCCCCACGCAGGGGAGCAAATCAGCCCAGCATTTT. This sequence encodes CASSPTQGSKSAQHF. V usage is TRBV7-8 and J usage is TRBJ1-5, with D possibly matching TRBD1 (6 bases). V lost 5 bases and J lost 11, with 22 bases in between. The CDR3 spans 15 residues. Germline V gene lookup returns CDR1 SGHVS and CDR2 FQNEAQ.

The sample holds many counts of this clone. CDR3 sequence reads: CASSEGVWAQGAGETQYF. The CDR3 nucleotides read TGTGCCAGCAGTGAAGGTGTCTGGGCTCAGGGGGCAGGGGAGACCCAGTACTTC. This chain uses TRBV6-1 with TRBJ2-5; 8 bases match TRBD1. This CDR3 has 18 residues. CDR1 MNHNS and CDR2 SASEGT come from the germline V gene. The V and J ends lost 1 base and 5 bases, in that order; junction bases with no gene match: 15.

The chain employs TRBV29-1 and TRBJ1-1; no clear D. V shed 4 bases and J shed 1 base, with 7 bases lying between them. The CDR3 is 12 residues long. Germline lookup yields CDR1 SQVTM and CDR2 ANQGSEA. The CDR3 nucleotides are TGCAGCGTTGCCCAGACGAACACTGAAGCTTTCTTT. Amino acid sequence: CSVAQTNTEAFF.

This chain connects TRBV7-2 to TRBJ1-1; unclear D gene. The CDR3 is 13 amino acids. V shed 3 bases and J shed 1 base, with 6 bases lying between them. Germline V gene data show CDR1 as SGHTA and CDR2 as FQGNSA. Written as DNA, the CDR3 is TGTGCCAGCAGCTTCGTACCGAACACTGAAGCTTTCTTT. Residues: CASSFVPNTEAFF.

This chain connects TRBV9 to TRBJ2-1; 10 positions match TRBD2. There are 15 residues in the CDR3. Germline trimming cut 0 bases from V and 9 bases from J; bases unmatched to any gene: 6. Germline V gene data show CDR1 as SGDLS and CDR2 as YYNGEE. CDR3 DNA sequence: TGTGCCAGCAGCGTAGAAGCGGGAGGGGTTGCTGAGCAGTTCTTC. Translating it yields CASSVEAGGVAEQFF.

This clone was recorded only once. CDR3 coding DNA: TGTGCCAGCACAGGGACTAGCGGGGACGAGCAGTACTTC. This encodes CASTGTSGDEQYF. The gene calls are TRBV27 and TRBJ2-7; 13 bases line up with TRBD2. Looked up from germline, CDR1 is MNHEY and CDR2 is SMNVEV (reference sequence). V was pared by 7 bases and J by 5 bases, with 2 bases of the junction left unmatched. This CDR3 contains 13 residues.

The V call is TRBV30, the J call TRBJ1-1, with D perhaps matching TRBD1 (6 bases). Germline V CDR1 and CDR2: GTSNPN, SVGIG (reference sequence). The V and J ends lost 5 bases and 1 base respectively, with 11 bases between them. The CDR3 consists of 13 residues. CDR3 coding DNA: TGTGCCTGGGCCAGGGGTTCGAACACTGAAGCTTTCTTT. It specifies CAWARGSNTEAFF.

This clone was detected only a few times. The rearrangement uses TRBV2 and TRBJ2-2; D gene uncertain. The germline V gene encodes CDR1 SNHLY and CDR2 FYNNEI. The CDR3 has 14 amino acids. V lost 4 bases and J 3 bases, leaving 9 bases between the germline ends. In DNA, the CDR3 is TGTGCCAGCAGTGCCCGTGGGGACACCGGGGAGCTGTTTTTT. This translates into CASSARGDTGELFF.

This clone has only a few counts. The chain links TRBV18 to TRBJ1-5; D gene uncertain. This CDR3 region has 15 residues. Trimming removed 4 bases at V and 3 bases at J, with 13 bases between. Germline CDR1 KGHSH, CDR2 LQKENI. DNA for the CDR3: TGTGCCAGCTCACGAGAGGGCAGCGTCAATCAGCCCCAGCATTTT. Translation gives CASSREGSVNQPQHF.

The chain carries TRBV11-2 and TRBJ1-1; 8 nucleotides match TRBD1. V gave up 5 bases and J gave up 0 bases; unmatched junction bases: 2. CDR3 length: 14 residues. Germline V gene sequence: CDR1 SGHAT, CDR2 FQNNGV. The CDR3 DNA sequence: TGTGCCAGCAGCATGACAGGGGTGAACACTGAAGCTTTCTTT. Its translation: CASSMTGVNTEAFF.

The chain joins TRBV30 to TRBJ2-7; the match to TRBD1 covers 9 bases. Germline V gene sequence: CDR1 GTSNPN, CDR2 SVGIG (reference sequence). V shed 1 base, J shed 3 bases, and the junction held 4 bases outside the gene matches. The CDR3 contains 14 residues. The CDR3 protein is CAWSGVTGGYEQYF. DNA of the CDR3: TGTGCCTGGAGTGGGGTGACAGGGGGCTACGAGCAGTACTTC.

V gene TRBV4-1 combines with J gene TRBJ2-1; maybe TRBD1 (5 bases). This CDR3 has 13 residues. With 5 bases removed from V and 9 bases from J, the gap between germline ends came to 14 bases. Germline V gene lookup returns CDR1 MGHRA and CDR2 YSYEKL. CDR3 amino acids: CASSRGWGGEQFF. The DNA of the CDR3 is TGCGCCAGCAGCAGGGGCTGGGGCGGTGAGCAGTTCTTC.

The CDR3 is CASSLDGDPVMNTEAFF. The CDR3 region has the DNA TGTGCCAGCAGCTTAGACGGTGATCCAGTGATGAACACTGAAGCTTTCTTT. V usage is TRBV11-2 and J usage is TRBJ1-1; D unclear. V was pared by 0 bases and J by 0 bases, with 14 bases between. Germline lookup yields CDR1 SGHAT and CDR2 FQNNGV. This CDR3 spans 17 amino acids.

This clone was seen more than once but under ten times. This chain links TRBV2 with TRBJ1-5; no reliable D call. Trimming shortened V by 7 bases and J by 0 bases, and 13 bases separated the two germline ends. CDR1 SNHLY and CDR2 FYNNEI come from the germline V gene. The CDR3 runs to 15 residues. CDR3 sequence reads: CASTPDLYSNQPQHF. The CDR3 DNA is TGTGCCAGCACCCCGGACCTGTATAGCAATCAGCCCCAGCATTTT.

The rearrangement uses TRBV6-4 and TRBJ2-3; TRBD2 might be the D (7 bases). V was cut by 2 bases and J by 2 bases, with 17 bases left in between. CDR3 length: 17 residues. Germline values: CDR1 MRHNA, CDR2 SNTAGT. CDR3: CASSDPRRGPYTDTQYF. In nucleotides, the CDR3 is TGTGCCAGCAGTGACCCGCGGCGGGGGCCCTACACAGATACGCAGTATTTT.